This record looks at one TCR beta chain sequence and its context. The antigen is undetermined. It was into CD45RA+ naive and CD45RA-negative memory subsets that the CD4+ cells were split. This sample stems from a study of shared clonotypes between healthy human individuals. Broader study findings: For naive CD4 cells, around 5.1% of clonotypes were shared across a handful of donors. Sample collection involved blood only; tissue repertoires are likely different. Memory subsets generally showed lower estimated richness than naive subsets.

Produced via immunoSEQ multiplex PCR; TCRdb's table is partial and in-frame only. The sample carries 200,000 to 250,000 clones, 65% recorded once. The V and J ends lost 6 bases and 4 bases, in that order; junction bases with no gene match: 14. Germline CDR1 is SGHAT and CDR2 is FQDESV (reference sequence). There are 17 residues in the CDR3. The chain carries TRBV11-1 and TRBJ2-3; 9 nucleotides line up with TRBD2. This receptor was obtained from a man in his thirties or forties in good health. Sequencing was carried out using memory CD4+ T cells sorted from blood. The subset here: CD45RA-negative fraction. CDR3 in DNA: TGTGCCAGCAGAAGGGGGTATAGCGGGAGTTCGGCAGATACGCAGTATTTT. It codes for CASRRGYSGSSADTQYF. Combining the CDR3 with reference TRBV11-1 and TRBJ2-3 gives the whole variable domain EAEVAQSPRYKITEKSQAVAFWCDPISGHATLYWYRQILGQGPELLVQFQDESVVDDSQLPKDRFSAERLKGVDSTLKIQPAELGDSAMYLCASRRGYSGSSADTQYFGPGTRLTVL.